This TCR beta chain was captured in a study of cytomegalovirus exposure and HLA in healthy donors. Background on the study: Ancestry clustering placed around 80% of over 300 genotyped donors in the Caucasian-associated cluster. Study results and limitations: Researchers reported from a later analysis that most CMV-associated TCR beta chains appeared HLA-restricted. Follow-up analysis later connected one missense variant in DCLRE1C with trimming of TCR beta V- and J-genes.

The germline V gene has CDR1 SEHNR and CDR2 FQNEAQ (reference sequence). The CDR3 runs to 13 residues. The J segment lost 5 bases and the V segment lost 8 bases, leaving 7 bases of the junction unmatched. 60 Vbeta and 13 Jbeta primers were used in PCR. TCRdb's table, derived via immunoSEQ multiplex PCR, lists solely in-frame clones and lacks some. This table holds some 150,000 clones, approximately 60% found once. As regards this clone: Its antigen is not known.

Sequenced sample: PBMCs. The V call is TRBV7-9, the J call TRBJ2-7; TRBD1 aligns across 9 bases. The receptor comes from a woman aged 40 to 55 in good health and CMV-seronegative. The CDR3, as DNA: TGTGCCAGCTCCGGGACAGGGAGCCACGAGCAGTACTTC. This sequence encodes CASSGTGSHEQYF.